One and the same sample provided the 16 T cell receptor beta chains below, sequenced in a study of human T cells and chemical hapten exposure. A single record per CDR3 protein comes from TCRdb applying MiXCR to the RACE reads. Of around 300,000 distinct CDR3 sequences in the sample, around 6.9% were seen once. Time point specified: patch test 1, 2 weeks after DPC sensitization. Specified treatment: therapeutic diphenylcyclopropenone sensitization with weekly scalp DPC. The input for sequencing was whole blood, taken in connection with sensitization to the hapten diphenylcyclopropenone (DPC). The source of these receptors is a woman aged 18-29 years with alopecia areata. Some clones in this sample may be carry-over from other donors' samples.

This chain uses TRBV20-1 with TRBJ2-1; no clear D gene. The V gene's germline CDR1 is DFQATT and CDR2 SNEGSKA (reference sequence). The CDR3 is 13 amino acids. Trimming stripped 2 bases from V and 6 bases from J, with 11 bases between. As DNA, the CDR3 is TGCAGTGCTAGACACCCCTTTGGCAATGAGCAGTTCTTC. It codes for CSARHPFGNEQFF.

This clonotype turned up a few times. The chain employs TRBV9 and TRBJ2-1, with a weak D call TRBD2 (6 bases). The CDR3 consists of 14 residues. The germline V gene encodes CDR1 SGDLS and CDR2 YYNGEE. Trimming took 0 bases from V and 9 from J, leaving 13 bases between them. The CDR3 bases are TGTGCCAGCAGCGTAGCGGGGGATTTTGTTGAGCAGTTCTTC. It is translated as CASSVAGDFVEQFF.

V and J are TRBV6-2 or TRBV6-3 and TRBJ1-1; TRBD1 matches 9 bases. Germline values: CDR1 MNHEY, CDR2 SVGEGT. Trimming removed 2 bases from V and 1 base from J; junction bases left unmatched: 5. The CDR3 is 16 residues long. Written as DNA, the CDR3 is TGTGCCAGCAGTTACCCACCGGGACAGGGGAACACTGAAGCTTTCTTT. The encoded protein is CASSYPPGQGNTEAFF.

A few counts support this clonotype. A much larger clone differs from this one at a single base, so this may be a read error. The gene calls are TRBV5-4 and TRBJ1-5; D gene unclear. There are 12 residues in the CDR3. Germline-derived CDR1 and CDR2 are SGHNT and YYREEE (reference sequence). Trimming shortened V by 3 bases and J by 3 bases, and 4 bases separated the two germline ends. CDR3 in amino acids: CASSSDNQPQHF. The CDR3 DNA is TGTGCCAGCAGCTCAGACAATCAGCCCCAGCATTTT.

The V call is TRBV27, the J call TRBJ2-2; 8 bases fit TRBD1. The germline CDR1 and CDR2 sequences are MNHEY and SMNVEV (reference sequence). The junction had 6 bases not matched to a gene; V was cut back by 5 bases and J by 4 bases. CDR3 length: 15 residues. In DNA, the CDR3 is TGTGCCAGCAGTCAACAGGGGGTGCGCACCGGGGAGCTGTTTTTT. This codes for CASSQQGVRTGELFF.

The chain recombines TRBV10-3 with TRBJ2-2; D not resolved. The V end was cut by 3 bases, the J end by 1 base, with 9 bases between. CDR3 length equals 15 residues. The V gene's germline CDR1 is ENHRY and CDR2 SYGVKD. CDR3 bases: TGTGCCATCAGTGACTACGACGGGAACACCGGGGAGCTGTTTTTT. Translating it yields CAISDYDGNTGELFF.

The rearrangement uses TRBV5-1 and TRBJ1-1, with D possibly being TRBD1 (5 bases). Trimming pared 0 bases from V and 4 bases from J, leaving 19 bases between. This CDR3 spans 17 amino acids. CDR1 and CDR2 from the germline V gene are SGHRS and YFSETQ. As DNA, the CDR3 is TGCGCCAGCAGCTTGGCCCCCCGGCGGAAGCAGGGCACTGAAGCTTTCTTT. Its translation is CASSLAPRRKQGTEAFF.

This clonotype was observed a handful of times. This chain connects TRBV6-1 to TRBJ2-1; 9 bases are a match to TRBD2. The V and J ends lost 6 bases and 5 bases, in that order; junction bases with no gene match: 2. The CDR3 is 13 residues long. Germline assignment: CDR1 MNHNS and CDR2 SASEGT. The CDR3 DNA sequence: TGTGCCAGCAGGGGACTAGCTAACAATGAGCAGTTCTTC. This sequence encodes CASRGLANNEQFF.

The table lists this clonotype with a few counts. The rearrangement joins TRBV5-6 to TRBJ2-3, with 7 bases fitting TRBD1. Germline CDR1 and CDR2: SGHDT and YYEEEE. This CDR3 is 15 amino acids long. V lost 4 bases to trimming and J lost 6 bases; unmatched junction nucleotides: 11. The CDR3 region is CASSPGQPRSDTQYF. As DNA, the CDR3 is TGTGCCAGCAGCCCGGGACAGCCCCGCTCGGATACGCAGTATTTT.

This clonotype was seen a few times. The V gene is TRBV12-3 or TRBV12-4, the J gene TRBJ2-5; D ambiguous. This CDR3 has 13 amino acids. Trimming stripped 2 bases from V and 0 bases from J, with 4 bases between. CDR3 amino acids: CASSLNNQETQYF. CDR3 bases: TGTGCCAGCAGTTTAAACAACCAAGAGACCCAGTACTTC.

The gene calls are TRBV10-3 and TRBJ2-7; no firm D call. The CDR3 loop spans 12 amino acids. CDR1 and CDR2 (germline): ENHRY, SYGVKD. V was clipped by 6 bases and J by 2 bases, with 8 bases between them. The CDR3 DNA reads TGTGCCATCAGCGACGGTCCCTACGAGCAGTACTTC. It specifies CAISDGPYEQYF.

In this sample, this clonotype turned up a few times. The V gene is TRBV3-1, the J gene TRBJ2-3; 7 nucleotides line up with TRBD1. Germline V gene data show CDR1 as LGHDT and CDR2 as YNNKEL (reference sequence). The CDR3 has 15 residues. The V gene end was trimmed by 0 bases and the J gene end by 5 bases; junction bases not matched to a gene: 5. CDR3 DNA sequence: TGTGCCAGCAGCCAAGAGGGGACAGTACTAGATACGCAGTATTTT. This codes for CASSQEGTVLDTQYF.

This clonotype came up a few times. V gene TRBV7-6 combines with J gene TRBJ2-1; 12 bases fit TRBD2. The CDR3 has 16 amino acids. The ends lost 5 bases at V and 5 bases at J; junction bases unmatched: 7. The germline V gene has CDR1 SGHVS and CDR2 FNYEAQ. The CDR3 protein is CASSGRTSGDHNEQFF. DNA for the CDR3: TGTGCCAGCAGCGGCAGGACTAGCGGGGACCACAATGAGCAGTTCTTC. Using reference TRBV7-6 and TRBJ2-1 for the parts outside the CDR3, the full variable domain is GAGVSQSPRYKVTKRGQDVALRCDPISGHVSLYWYRQALGQGPEFLTYFNYEAQQDKSGLPNDRFSAERPEGSISTLTIQRTEQRDSAMYRCASSGRTSGDHNEQFFGPGTRLTVL.

This clonotype was seen a few times. The chain carries TRBV12-3 or TRBV12-4 and TRBJ2-5, with D perhaps matching TRBD2 (7 bases). The CDR3 runs 16 residues. V lost 10 bases and J 7 bases, leaving 28 bases between the germline ends. CDR3 in amino acids: CATTMGGTSNSGTQYF. CDR3 nucleotide sequence: TGTGCCACCACCATGGGAGGGACATCCAATTCCGGGACCCAGTACTTC.

The CDR3 sequence: CAISDGTYEQYF. The CDR3 DNA reads as TGTGCCATCAGTGACGGTACCTACGAGCAGTACTTC. The chain couples TRBV10-3 to TRBJ2-7; no clear D. The V end was cut by 3 bases, the J end by 2 bases, with 5 bases between. Germline V gene data show CDR1 as ENHRY and CDR2 as SYGVKD. CDR3 length: 12 residues.

CDR3 DNA sequence: TGTGCCAGCAGCTTACAGGTTGGGACTAGCACCGGGGAGCTGTTTTTT. Translation: CASSLQVGTSTGELFF. The chain combines TRBV7-2 with TRBJ2-2, with 8 bases aligning to TRBD2. CDR3 size: 16 residues. V lost 2 bases to trimming and J lost 4 bases; unmatched junction nucleotides: 6. Germline values: CDR1 SGHTA, CDR2 FQGNSA. The variable domain in full, completed from reference TRBV7-2 and TRBJ2-2, reads GAGVSQSPSNKVTEKGKDVELRCDPISGHTALYWYRQSLGQGLEFLIYFQGNSAPDKSGLPSDRFSAERTGGSVSTLTIQRTQQEDSAVYLCASSLQVGTSTGELFFGEGSRLTVL.